Listed below are T cell receptor beta chains from one sample, sequenced in a study of response to subunit inactivated influenza vaccine. MiXCR, applied by TCRdb to the RT-PCR reads, yields one record per CDR3 protein. This table holds more than 450,000 distinct CDR3 sequences, roughly 12% found once. The sample was also linked to a second study, of T cells expressing NK-cell markers.

The specimen comprised PBMCs from blood, sampled on the day of vaccination. The receptor set was obtained from a man over 45 who received an inactivated influenza vaccine. The CDR3 runs from the conserved cysteine through the conserved F or W. Each record gives: D gene, V gene, clone size, J gene, CDR3 DNA, CDR3 protein. D genes are given only for firm matches. The size entry is marked missing in some rows and otherwise reads once, few, many or a size class.

d_call: .; v_call: TRBV12-3/TRBV12-4; clone_size: .; j_call: TRBJ1-1; cdr3_nt: TGTGCCAGCAGTTTAGAGAGGTTGGTAGGGAACACTGAAGCTTTCTTT; cdr3_aa: CASSLERLVGNTEAFF
d_call: TRBD2; v_call: TRBV30; clone_size: few; j_call: TRBJ2-3; cdr3_nt: TGTGCCTGGATTAGCGGGATTTACACAGATACGCAGTATTTT; cdr3_aa: CAWISGIYTDTQYF
d_call: .; v_call: TRBV19; clone_size: few; j_call: TRBJ1-1; cdr3_nt: TGTGCCAGTAGTATGGAACAGGGTTCTGTGAACACTGAAGCTTTCTTT; cdr3_aa: CASSMEQGSVNTEAFF
d_call: .; v_call: TRBV29-1; clone_size: few; j_call: TRBJ2-3; cdr3_nt: TGCAGCGTTGGGGTGTACACAGATACGCAGTATTTT; cdr3_aa: CSVGVYTDTQYF
d_call: .; v_call: TRBV5-5; clone_size: many; j_call: TRBJ1-1; cdr3_nt: TGTGCCAGCAGTCCCGGGACATTGAACACTGAAGCTTTCTTT; cdr3_aa: CASSPGTLNTEAFF
d_call: .; v_call: TRBV7-9; clone_size: few; j_call: TRBJ2-2; cdr3_nt: TGTGCCAGCAGCTTGGTCGCAGAGAACACCGGGGAGCTGTTTTTT; cdr3_aa: CASSLVAENTGELFF
d_call: .; v_call: TRBV12-3/TRBV12-4; clone_size: few; j_call: TRBJ1-1; cdr3_nt: TGTGCCAGCAGTTTGAACAGGGTGAACACTGAAGCTTTCTTT; cdr3_aa: CASSLNRVNTEAFF
d_call: TRBD2; v_call: TRBV9; clone_size: .; j_call: TRBJ2-1; cdr3_nt: TGTGCCAGCAGCCAAGGTGGTAGCGGGAGTTTCAATGAGCAGTTCTTC; cdr3_aa: CASSQGGSGSFNEQFF
d_call: .; v_call: TRBV3-1; clone_size: .; j_call: TRBJ2-3; cdr3_nt: TGTGCCAGCGGGACCCCTAGCACAGATACGCAGTATTTT; cdr3_aa: CASGTPSTDTQYF
d_call: .; v_call: TRBV12-3/TRBV12-4; clone_size: .; j_call: TRBJ2-5; cdr3_nt: TGTGCCAGCAGGTCTCAGGGGCAAGAGACCCAGTACTTC; cdr3_aa: CASRSQGQETQYF
d_call: TRBD1; v_call: TRBV25-1; clone_size: few; j_call: TRBJ1-1; cdr3_nt: TGTGCCAGCAGCCGAGGACAGGAGGCTTTCTTT; cdr3_aa: CASSRGQEAFF
d_call: .; v_call: TRBV5-5; clone_size: .; j_call: TRBJ1-1; cdr3_nt: TGTGCCAGCAGGACAGGTGTGACGACTGAAGCTTTCTTT; cdr3_aa: CASRTGVTTEAFF
d_call: .; v_call: TRBV20-1; clone_size: .; j_call: TRBJ2-7; cdr3_nt: TGCAGTGCCCCCTGGAGAACCTACGAGCAGTACTTC; cdr3_aa: CSAPWRTYEQYF
d_call: .; v_call: TRBV3-1; clone_size: few; j_call: TRBJ2-1; cdr3_nt: TGTGCCAGCAGCCTCCGGGACGGAGACAATGAGCAGTTCTTC; cdr3_aa: CASSLRDGDNEQFF
d_call: .; v_call: TRBV5-1; clone_size: .; j_call: TRBJ2-1; cdr3_nt: TGCGCCAGCAGCTTGTCGGCCATGGAACAGTTCTTC; cdr3_aa: CASSLSAMEQFF
d_call: .; v_call: TRBV29-1; clone_size: .; j_call: TRBJ1-2; cdr3_nt: TGCAGCGTTGAAAGCCCAAGGCGGGGCTACACCTTC; cdr3_aa: CSVESPRRGYTF
d_call: TRBD1; v_call: TRBV5-1; clone_size: .; j_call: TRBJ2-7; cdr3_nt: TGCGCCAGCAGCATGGGACAGGGGGCGCTTTTCTACGAGCAGTACTTC; cdr3_aa: CASSMGQGALFYEQYF
d_call: .; v_call: TRBV11-2; clone_size: few; j_call: TRBJ1-2; cdr3_nt: TGTGCCAGCAGCTTGGACGATGGAGGGCGATCTACTAACTATGGCTACACCTTC; cdr3_aa: CASSLDDGGRSTNYGYTF
d_call: TRBD1; v_call: TRBV6-1; clone_size: .; j_call: TRBJ2-1; cdr3_nt: TGTGCCAGCAAAAGGGGGACAGGGGCGGGTGAGCAGTTCTTC; cdr3_aa: CASKRGTGAGEQFF
d_call: .; v_call: TRBV20-1; clone_size: .; j_call: TRBJ2-4; cdr3_nt: TGCAGTGCTCCGCCCGAAATACGTCGTGGCAAAAACATTCAGTACTTC; cdr3_aa: CSAPPEIRRGKNIQYF
d_call: TRBD1; v_call: TRBV12-3/TRBV12-4; clone_size: .; j_call: TRBJ1-6; cdr3_nt: TGTGCCAGCAGTTTACGAGGGGGCGGTTCACCCCTCCACTTT; cdr3_aa: CASSLRGGGSPLHF
d_call: .; v_call: TRBV19; clone_size: .; j_call: TRBJ2-7; cdr3_nt: TGTGCCAGTAGCAAAGAGGGGGACCCCTCCTACGAGCAGTACTTC; cdr3_aa: CASSKEGDPSYEQYF
d_call: TRBD2; v_call: TRBV11-2; clone_size: .; j_call: TRBJ2-5; cdr3_nt: TGTGCCAGCAGCTTAGCGGGACTAGCAACAGGAGAGACCCAGTACTTC; cdr3_aa: CASSLAGLATGETQYF
d_call: .; v_call: TRBV15; clone_size: many; j_call: TRBJ1-5; cdr3_nt: TGTGCCACCAGCAGAGGCGAAGGACGAGCTAGCCTTAACCGGCCCCAGCATTTT; cdr3_aa: CATSRGEGRASLNRPQHF
d_call: TRBD1; v_call: TRBV7-2; clone_size: many; j_call: TRBJ1-5; cdr3_nt: TGTGCCAGCAGCCCAAGGACAGGGGGTGGACAGCCCCAGCATTTT; cdr3_aa: CASSPRTGGGQPQHF
d_call: .; v_call: TRBV12-3/TRBV12-4; clone_size: .; j_call: TRBJ2-2; cdr3_nt: TGTGCCAGCAGGACAACAGGGTCCGGCGGGGAGCTGTTTTTT; cdr3_aa: CASRTTGSGGELFF
d_call: .; v_call: TRBV4-1; clone_size: .; j_call: TRBJ1-4; cdr3_nt: TGCGCCAGCAGTCGTGTTGTTGCAACTAATGAAAAACTGTTTTTT; cdr3_aa: CASSRVVATNEKLFF
d_call: TRBD2; v_call: TRBV20-1; clone_size: few; j_call: TRBJ2-1; cdr3_nt: TGCAGTGCTAGAGTGGGACTAGCAGGGCACAATGAGCAGTTCTTC; cdr3_aa: CSARVGLAGHNEQFF
d_call: TRBD1; v_call: TRBV12-3/TRBV12-4; clone_size: many; j_call: TRBJ1-1; cdr3_nt: TGTGCCAGCACTACAGGGGGAAGGTTCACTGAAGCTTTCTTT; cdr3_aa: CASTTGGRFTEAFF
d_call: .; v_call: TRBV4-3; clone_size: many; j_call: TRBJ2-2; cdr3_nt: TGCGCCAGCAGCCAAGAATTGACCGGGGAGCTGTTTTTT; cdr3_aa: CASSQELTGELFF
d_call: TRBD1; v_call: TRBV20-1; clone_size: many; j_call: TRBJ2-7; cdr3_nt: TGCAGTGCTAGTATCACAGGGGCCTACGAGCAGTACTTC; cdr3_aa: CSASITGAYEQYF
d_call: .; v_call: TRBV3-1; clone_size: many; j_call: TRBJ2-2; cdr3_nt: TGTGCCAGCAGCCAAGAATTTTCAGGGGTCCCCGGGGAGCTGTTTTTT; cdr3_aa: CASSQEFSGVPGELFF
d_call: TRBD2; v_call: TRBV2; clone_size: few; j_call: TRBJ2-3; cdr3_nt: TGTGCCAGCAGTGCTAGGACTAGCGGGACCACAGATACGCAGTATTTT; cdr3_aa: CASSARTSGTTDTQYF
d_call: TRBD2; v_call: TRBV7-9; clone_size: few; j_call: TRBJ2-3; cdr3_nt: TGTGCCAGCAGCTTAGTCACTAGCGGGAACCCAGATACGCAGTATTTT; cdr3_aa: CASSLVTSGNPDTQYF
d_call: .; v_call: TRBV28; clone_size: .; j_call: TRBJ2-1; cdr3_nt: TGTGCCAGCAGACCCGCAGGTAACAGGACCCCCTACAATGAGCAGTTCTTC; cdr3_aa: CASRPAGNRTPYNEQFF
d_call: .; v_call: TRBV15; clone_size: many; j_call: TRBJ2-1; cdr3_nt: TGTGCCACAAGGGAGTGGAGCTCCTACAATGAGCAGTTCTTC; cdr3_aa: CATREWSSYNEQFF
d_call: .; v_call: TRBV18; clone_size: .; j_call: TRBJ1-1; cdr3_nt: TGTGCCAGCTCACCACCGGAGGGAGGTGGCACTGAAGCTTTCTTT; cdr3_aa: CASSPPEGGGTEAFF
d_call: TRBD2; v_call: TRBV5-1; clone_size: few; j_call: TRBJ2-7; cdr3_nt: TGCGCCAGCAGCTTGGGGCCCCAGGGGGTAGCGGGAGTAGCCTACGAGCAGTACTTC; cdr3_aa: CASSLGPQGVAGVAYEQYF
d_call: .; v_call: TRBV21-1; clone_size: .; j_call: TRBJ2-2; cdr3_nt: TGTGCCAGCACCCCCGGCGGGTCCGGGGAGCTGTTTTTT; cdr3_aa: CASTPGGSGELFF
d_call: TRBD1; v_call: TRBV7-9; clone_size: few; j_call: TRBJ2-7; cdr3_nt: TGTGCCAGCAGCTTTTCGACAGGGGACACCTACGAGCAGTACTTC; cdr3_aa: CASSFSTGDTYEQYF
d_call: TRBD2; v_call: TRBV11-2; clone_size: few; j_call: TRBJ2-1; cdr3_nt: TGTGCCAGCAGCTTAGGCCCGGGAGGGCAGAACTCGCAGTTCTTC; cdr3_aa: CASSLGPGGQNSQFF
d_call: TRBD2; v_call: TRBV3-1; clone_size: few; j_call: TRBJ2-3; cdr3_nt: TGTGCCAGCAGCCAACCCCTAGCGGGAGTTTCAGATACGCAGTATTTT; cdr3_aa: CASSQPLAGVSDTQYF
d_call: .; v_call: TRBV12-3/TRBV12-4; clone_size: .; j_call: TRBJ2-5; cdr3_nt: TGTGCCAGCAGTTTAGCATGGGGAGAGACCCAGTACTTC; cdr3_aa: CASSLAWGETQYF
d_call: TRBD1; v_call: TRBV5-1; clone_size: once; j_call: TRBJ1-2; cdr3_nt: TGCGCCAGCAGCCTGGGACAGGGGACGGGCTACACCTTC; cdr3_aa: CASSLGQGTGYTF
d_call: .; v_call: TRBV29-1; clone_size: many; j_call: TRBJ2-5; cdr3_nt: TGCAGCGTTGGGCCAGGGTCCCCGGAGACCCAGTACTTC; cdr3_aa: CSVGPGSPETQYF
d_call: TRBD2; v_call: TRBV6-1; clone_size: few; j_call: TRBJ2-1; cdr3_nt: TGTGCCAGCAGTATAGCGGGGGGTAGAGGCAATGAGCAGTTCTTC; cdr3_aa: CASSIAGGRGNEQFF
d_call: .; v_call: TRBV12-3/TRBV12-4; clone_size: .; j_call: TRBJ2-6; cdr3_nt: TGTGCCAGCAGCCCTTCGCAGGGCTCTGGGGCCAACGTCCTGACTTTC; cdr3_aa: CASSPSQGSGANVLTF
d_call: TRBD2; v_call: TRBV9; clone_size: .; j_call: TRBJ2-1; cdr3_nt: TGTGCCAGCAGCGTTAGCGGGATGTTTTACAATGAGCAGTTCTTC; cdr3_aa: CASSVSGMFYNEQFF
d_call: TRBD1; v_call: TRBV5-1; clone_size: .; j_call: TRBJ2-7; cdr3_nt: TGCGCCAGCAGCTTGGAACCGGGACAGCGAGGGGAGCAGTACTTC; cdr3_aa: CASSLEPGQRGEQYF